This paragraph covers one T cell receptor beta chain sequence. This sample was taken from a study of blood T cell repertoires in COVID-19. The protocol was immunoSEQ multiplex PCR, while the TCRdb copy is restricted to in-frame clones and leaves out a portion. This sample has 400,000 to 550,000 clones, with about 85% found just once. The J segment lost 5 bases and the V segment lost 6 bases, leaving 7 bases of the junction unmatched. The length of the CDR3 is 14 residues. Germline CDR1 SQVTM, CDR2 ANQGSEA. The V gene is TRBV29-1, the J gene TRBJ2-3; 11 nucleotides match TRBD1. The sequenced material came from PBMCs or T cells enriched from blood (not recorded which). The receptor was derived from a woman aged 18-35 years with acute COVID-19. The CDR3 DNA reads TGCAGCGTCCAAGGACAGGGGGCTGAAGATACGCAGTATTTT. Translated: CSVQGQGAEDTQYF.